Each of the 17 T cell receptor beta chains below was sequenced from the same sample in a study of shared clonotypes between healthy human individuals. CD45RO negativity and positive selection for CCR7 defined naive CD8 cells, a population that excluded terminally differentiated effector memory CD45RA+ cells. Sequenced by immunoSEQ multiplex PCR; TCRdb stores in-frame clones only, minus some. The sample shows roughly 770,000 clones, 90% to 98% of them seen only once. The sequencing input was naive CD8+ T cells sorted from blood. These receptors all come from a man aged 25 to 40 in good health.

J is TRBJ1-5 and V is TRBV25-1; TRBD1 matches at 7 bases. The CDR3 runs 14 residues. In germline, CDR1 is MGHDK, CDR2 SYGVNS. After removal of 5 bases from V and 3 bases from J, the junction contained 4 bases not matched to a gene. The DNA for the CDR3 is TGTGCCAGCAGTACAGGGACAGTCAATCAGCCCCAGCATTTT. Protein sequence: CASSTGTVNQPQHF. Filled out from reference TRBV25-1 and TRBJ1-5, the complete variable domain reads EADIYQTPRYLVIGTGKKITLECSQTMGHDKMYWYQQDPGMELHLIHYSYGVNSTEKGDLSSESTVSRIRTEHFPLTLESARPSHTSQYLCASSTGTVNQPQHFGDGTRLSIL.

V is TRBV28 and J is TRBJ2-7, with TRBD1 matching 8 bases. The germline V gene has CDR1 MDHEN and CDR2 SYDVKM. Trimming removed 6 bases from V and 3 bases from J; junction bases left unmatched: 7. The CDR3 is 14 amino acids. For the CDR3, the DNA is TGTGCCAGCAGGACCCGGGACAGGCTCTACGAGCAGTACTTC. Translated, it gives CASRTRDRLYEQYF.

The rearrangement joins TRBV6-5 to TRBJ2-1; 10 positions match TRBD2. The length of the CDR3 is 16 residues. Unmatched junction bases numbered 7, after V lost 4 bases and J lost 4 bases. Germline V gene data show CDR1 as MNHEY and CDR2 as SVGAGI. CDR3 region: CASSSQGTSEYNEQFF. The DNA for the CDR3 is TGTGCCAGCAGTTCTCAAGGGACTAGCGAATACAATGAGCAGTTCTTC.

This chain uses TRBV6-4 with TRBJ2-1; D is perhaps TRBD2 (6 bases). This CDR3 region has 13 residues. V was cut by 3 bases and J by 4 bases, with 7 bases left in between. Germline loops: CDR1 MRHNA, CDR2 SNTAGT. Here the CDR3 reads CASSETRYNEQFF. The CDR3 nucleotides are TGTGCCAGCAGTGAGACTAGGTACAATGAGCAGTTCTTC.

The rearrangement uses TRBV29-1 and TRBJ2-7; no clear D gene. The CDR3 totals 13 residues. V was clipped by 1 base and J by 0 bases, with 7 bases between them. Germline V gene lookup returns CDR1 SQVTM and CDR2 ANQGSEA. CDR3: CSVEGEDSYEQYF. The CDR3 bases are TGCAGCGTTGAAGGAGAGGACTCCTACGAGCAGTACTTC.

This chain connects TRBV4-1 to TRBJ1-1; D remains ambiguous. Trimming removed 0 bases from V and 9 bases from J, with 11 bases in between. CDR1 is MGHRA, CDR2 YSYEKL, per germline. The CDR3 is 13 amino acids. CDR3 DNA: TGCGCCAGCAGCCAAGAGGGTGACGTGAAAGCTTTCTTT. The encoded protein is CASSQEGDVKAFF.

The chain recombines TRBV7-8 with TRBJ2-7; D possibly corresponds to TRBD1 (5 bases). From germline, CDR1 is SGHVS and CDR2 FQNEAQ. This CDR3 spans 16 amino acids. Between the trimmed V and J ends, which lost 5 bases and 3 bases, there was a span of 20 bases. DNA of the CDR3: TGTGCCAGCAGCCCCGAGCCAGGGTTTCCTCTCTACGAGCAGTACTTC. It is translated as CASSPEPGFPLYEQYF.

The chain carries TRBV28 and TRBJ2-7, with TRBD2 matching 8 bases. CDR3 length: 17 residues. The V gene's germline CDR1 is MDHEN and CDR2 SYDVKM. With 0 bases clipped from V and 5 bases from J, the junction kept 12 bases outside the gene matches. CDR3 DNA sequence: TGTGCCAGCAGTTTATGGGCAGGAAAGACTAGCGACGACGAGCAGTACTTC. Residues: CASSLWAGKTSDDEQYF.

The V call is TRBV7-9, the J call TRBJ2-1; 13 bases agree with TRBD2. The CDR3 sequence is 15 residues long. CDR1 SEHNR and CDR2 FQNEAQ come from the germline V gene (reference sequence). The junction had 6 bases not matched to a gene; V was cut back by 5 bases and J by 8 bases. The DNA of the CDR3 is TGTGCCAGCAGCCGGACTAGCGGGAGTTGGGATGAGCAGTTCTTC. Its protein is CASSRTSGSWDEQFF. Looking up the rest from reference TRBV7-9 and TRBJ2-1 gives the full variable domain: DTGVSQNPRHKITKRGQNVTFRCDPISEHNRLYWYRQTLGQGPEFLTYFQNEAQLEKSRLLSDRFSAERPKGSFSTLEIQRTEQGDSAMYLCASSRTSGSWDEQFFGPGTRLTVL.

The chain uses TRBV4-1 and TRBJ2-7; 11 nucleotides line up with TRBD2. Per germline, CDR1 MGHRA and CDR2 YSYEKL. The ends lost 1 base at V and 1 base at J; junction bases unmatched: 6. This CDR3 region has 17 residues. For the CDR3, the DNA is TGCGCCAGCAGCCAAGCGTCAGGGACTAGCGGATCCTACGAGCAGTACTTC. Amino acid sequence: CASSQASGTSGSYEQYF.

V gene TRBV5-6 combines with J gene TRBJ1-4, with TRBD1 as a possible D gene (6 bases). The CDR3 spans 14 residues. Germline V gene data show CDR1 as SGHDT and CDR2 as YYEEEE. Trimming pared 4 bases from V and 4 bases from J, leaving 11 bases between. This CDR3 reads CASSRRGFNEKLFF. The CDR3 DNA reads as TGTGCCAGCAGCCGCAGGGGCTTTAATGAAAAACTGTTTTTT.

This clone was detected once. J is TRBJ2-4 and V is TRBV27; D is unclear. In germline, CDR1 is MNHEY, CDR2 SMNVEV (reference sequence). This CDR3 spans 13 amino acids. Trimming shortened V by 0 bases and J by 8 bases, and 8 bases separated the two germline ends. CDR3 coding DNA: TGTGCCAGCAGTTTATCCTCGACGGACATTCAGTACTTC. Translation: CASSLSSTDIQYF.

This clone was detected only once. The chain uses TRBV7-8 and TRBJ1-2; D unclear. The V and J ends lost 0 bases and 6 bases respectively, with 8 bases between them. This CDR3 is built from 13 residues. CDR1 and CDR2 (germline): SGHVS, FQNEAQ. The CDR3, as DNA: TGTGCCAGCAGCTTAGCTGTTGGGGATGGCTACACCTTC. This encodes CASSLAVGDGYTF.

V and J are TRBV7-2 and TRBJ2-5; D perhaps matches TRBD2 (7 bases). Trimming removed 5 bases at V and 3 bases at J, with 19 bases between. Germline loops: CDR1 SGHTA, CDR2 FQGNSA. This CDR3 is built from 16 residues. The CDR3: CASSTGGAGLEETQYF. DNA for the CDR3: TGTGCCAGCAGCACTGGGGGGGCAGGCTTGGAAGAGACCCAGTACTTC.

V and J are TRBV7-7 and TRBJ2-3; unclear D gene. The V gene lost 5 bases and the J gene lost 4 bases, with 7 bases spanning the gap. The CDR3 is 12 residues long. Per germline, CDR1 SSHAT and CDR2 FNYEAQ (reference sequence). The DNA of the CDR3 is TGTGCCAGCAGCGGGGAATCAGATACGCAGTATTTT. It is translated as CASSGESDTQYF. Combining the CDR3 with reference TRBV7-7 and TRBJ2-3 gives the whole variable domain GAGVSQSPRYKVTKRGQDVTLRCDPISSHATLYWYQQALGQGPEFLTYFNYEAQPDKSGLPSDRFSAERPEGSISTLTIQRTEQRDSAMYRCASSGESDTQYFGPGTRLTVL.

The chain has TRBV15 and TRBJ2-7; 8 bases are a match to TRBD2. V trimming: 3 bases; J trimming: 1 base; junction bases outside the gene matches: 5. This CDR3 region has 15 residues. Germline V gives CDR1 LNHNV, CDR2 YYDKDF (reference sequence). The CDR3 loop reads CATSSPAGVSYEQYF. The CDR3 nucleotides are TGTGCCACCAGCAGTCCAGCGGGAGTATCCTACGAGCAGTACTTC.

This clone has only one observation. Other DNA sequences in this specimen translate into the identical CDR3. The V call is TRBV7-9, the J call TRBJ2-1; the D gene is possibly TRBD2 (6 bases). Germline-derived CDR1 and CDR2 are SEHNR and FQNEAQ (reference sequence). This CDR3 is built from 14 residues. V was pared by 3 bases and J by 0 bases, with 6 bases between. CDR3 bases: TGTGCCAGCAGCTTGGAGGGCTCCTACAATGAGCAGTTCTTC. Translation: CASSLEGSYNEQFF.